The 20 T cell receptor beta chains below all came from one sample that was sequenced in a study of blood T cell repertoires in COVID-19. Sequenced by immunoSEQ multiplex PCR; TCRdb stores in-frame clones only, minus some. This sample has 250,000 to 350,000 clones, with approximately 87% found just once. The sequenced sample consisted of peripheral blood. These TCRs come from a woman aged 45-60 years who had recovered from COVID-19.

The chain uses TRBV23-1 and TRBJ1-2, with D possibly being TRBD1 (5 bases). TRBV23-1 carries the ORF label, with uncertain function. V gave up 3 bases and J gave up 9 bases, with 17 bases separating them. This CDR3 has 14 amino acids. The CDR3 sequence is CASSHRQSKNRYTF. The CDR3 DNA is TGCGCCAGCAGTCATAGACAGTCAAAGAACCGCTACACCTTC.

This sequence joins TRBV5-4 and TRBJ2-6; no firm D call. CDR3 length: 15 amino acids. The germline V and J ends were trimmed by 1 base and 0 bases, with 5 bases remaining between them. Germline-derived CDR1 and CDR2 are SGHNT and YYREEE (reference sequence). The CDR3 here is CASSLLYSGANVLTF. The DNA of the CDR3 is TGTGCCAGCAGCTTGTTGTACTCTGGGGCCAACGTCCTGACTTTC.

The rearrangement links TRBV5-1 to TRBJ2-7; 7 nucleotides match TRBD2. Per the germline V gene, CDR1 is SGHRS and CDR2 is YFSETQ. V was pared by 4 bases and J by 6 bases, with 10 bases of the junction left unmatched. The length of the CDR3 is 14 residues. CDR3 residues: CASSDPGGGREQYF. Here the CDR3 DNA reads TGCGCCAGCAGCGACCCGGGGGGAGGCCGCGAGCAGTACTTC.

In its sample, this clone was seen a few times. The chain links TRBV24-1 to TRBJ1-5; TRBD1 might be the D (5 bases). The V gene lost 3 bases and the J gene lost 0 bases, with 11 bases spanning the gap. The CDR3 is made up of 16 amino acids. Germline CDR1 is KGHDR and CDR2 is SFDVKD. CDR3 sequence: CATSDHRYASNQPQHF. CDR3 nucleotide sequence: TGTGCCACCAGTGATCACAGGTACGCTAGCAATCAGCCCCAGCATTTT.

The CDR3: CASSLGRGFSGGYTF. As DNA, the CDR3 is TGTGCCAGCAGCTTGGGACGGGGGTTTAGTGGTGGCTACACCTTC. V usage is TRBV6-5 and J usage is TRBJ1-2, with D tentatively TRBD1 (5 bases). Germline CDR1 reads MNHEY; CDR2 reads SVGAGI. The CDR3 runs 15 residues. The V end lost 6 bases, the J end lost 7 bases, and 21 bases lay between the germline ends.

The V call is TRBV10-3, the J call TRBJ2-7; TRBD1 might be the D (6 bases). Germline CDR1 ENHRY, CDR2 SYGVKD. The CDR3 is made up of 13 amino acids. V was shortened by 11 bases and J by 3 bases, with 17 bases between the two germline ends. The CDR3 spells CAGKDSESYEQYF. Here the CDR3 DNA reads TGTGCCGGAAAGGACAGCGAAAGCTACGAGCAGTACTTC.

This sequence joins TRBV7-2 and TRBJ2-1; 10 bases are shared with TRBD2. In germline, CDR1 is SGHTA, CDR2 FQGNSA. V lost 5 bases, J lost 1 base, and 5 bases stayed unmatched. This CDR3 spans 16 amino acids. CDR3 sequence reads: CASSQTSGNSYNEQFF. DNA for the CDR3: TGTGCCAGCAGCCAAACTAGCGGGAATTCCTACAATGAGCAGTTCTTC.

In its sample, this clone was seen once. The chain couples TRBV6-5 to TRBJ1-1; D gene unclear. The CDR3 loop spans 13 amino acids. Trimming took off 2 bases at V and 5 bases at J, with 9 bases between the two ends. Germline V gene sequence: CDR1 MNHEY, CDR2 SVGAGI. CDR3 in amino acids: CASSYAPGTEAFF. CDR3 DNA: TGTGCCAGCAGTTACGCCCCGGGGACTGAAGCTTTCTTT.

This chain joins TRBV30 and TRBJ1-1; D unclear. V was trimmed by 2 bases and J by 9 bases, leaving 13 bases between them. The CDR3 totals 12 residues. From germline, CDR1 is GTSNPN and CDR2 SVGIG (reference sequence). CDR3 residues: CAWSNIGRQAFF. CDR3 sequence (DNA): TGTGCCTGGAGTAATATAGGGAGGCAAGCTTTCTTT.

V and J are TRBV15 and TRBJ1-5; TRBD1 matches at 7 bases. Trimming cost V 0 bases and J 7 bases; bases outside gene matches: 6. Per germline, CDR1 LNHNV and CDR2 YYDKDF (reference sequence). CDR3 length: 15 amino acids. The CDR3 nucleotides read TGTGCCACCAGCAGAGACCGGGACAGCATCCAGCCCCAGCATTTT. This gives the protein CATSRDRDSIQPQHF. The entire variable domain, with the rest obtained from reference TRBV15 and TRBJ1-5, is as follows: DAMVIQNPRYQVTQFGKPVTLSCSQTLNHNVMYWYQQKSSQAPKLLFHYYDKDFNNEADTPDNFQSRRPNTSFCFLDIRSPGLGDTAMYLCATSRDRDSIQPQHFGDGTRLSIL.

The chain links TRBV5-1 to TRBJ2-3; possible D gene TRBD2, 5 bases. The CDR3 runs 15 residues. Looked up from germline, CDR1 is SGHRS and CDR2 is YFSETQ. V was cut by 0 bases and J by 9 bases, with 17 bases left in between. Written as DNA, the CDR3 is TGCGCCAGCAGCTTGGCCGAAACGAGGACGGGGACGCAGTATTTT. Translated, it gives CASSLAETRTGTQYF. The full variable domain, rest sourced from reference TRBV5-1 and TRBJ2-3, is KAGVTQTPRYLIKTRGQQVTLSCSPISGHRSVSWYQQTPGQGLQFLFEYFSETQRNKGNFPGRFSGRQFSNSRSEMNVSTLELGDSALYLCASSLAETRTGTQYFGPGTRLTVL.

The CDR3 DNA reads TGTGCCAGCAGCTTTTTCGGCTACGAGCAGTACTTC. Its translation is CASSFFGYEQYF. This chain joins TRBV7-2 and TRBJ2-7; D gene unclear. The V gene's germline CDR1 is SGHTA and CDR2 FQGNSA. This CDR3 is built from 12 residues. The germline V and J ends were trimmed by 3 bases and 3 bases, with 6 bases remaining between them.

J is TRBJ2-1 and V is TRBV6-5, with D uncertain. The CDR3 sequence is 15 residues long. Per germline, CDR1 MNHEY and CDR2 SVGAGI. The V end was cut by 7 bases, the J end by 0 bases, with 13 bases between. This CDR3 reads CASTGNPGSYNEQFF. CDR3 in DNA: TGTGCCAGCACCGGAAACCCAGGCTCCTACAATGAGCAGTTCTTC.

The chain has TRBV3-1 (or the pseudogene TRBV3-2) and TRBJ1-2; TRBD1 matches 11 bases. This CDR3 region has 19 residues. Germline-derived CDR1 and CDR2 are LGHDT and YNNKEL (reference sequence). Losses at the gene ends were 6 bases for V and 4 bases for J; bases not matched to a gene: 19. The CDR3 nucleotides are TGTGCCAGCAGTCGAGAACCGAGGGGGACAGGGGGGTCGGTCTATGGCTACACCTTC. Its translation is CASSREPRGTGGSVYGYTF.

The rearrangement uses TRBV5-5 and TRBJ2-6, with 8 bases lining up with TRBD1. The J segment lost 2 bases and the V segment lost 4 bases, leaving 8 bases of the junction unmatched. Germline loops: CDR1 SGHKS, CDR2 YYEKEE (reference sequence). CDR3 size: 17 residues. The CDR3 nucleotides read TGTGCCAGCAGCCAAGACAGGGGTCTTGCTGGGGCCAACGTCCTGACTTTC. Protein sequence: CASSQDRGLAGANVLTF.

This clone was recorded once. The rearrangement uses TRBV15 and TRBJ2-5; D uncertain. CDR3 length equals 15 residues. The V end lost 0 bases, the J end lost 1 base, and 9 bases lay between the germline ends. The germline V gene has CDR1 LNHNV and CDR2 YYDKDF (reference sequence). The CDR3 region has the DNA TGTGCCACCAGCAGAGAGGGCAGAACCCAAGAGACCCAGTACTTC. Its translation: CATSREGRTQETQYF.

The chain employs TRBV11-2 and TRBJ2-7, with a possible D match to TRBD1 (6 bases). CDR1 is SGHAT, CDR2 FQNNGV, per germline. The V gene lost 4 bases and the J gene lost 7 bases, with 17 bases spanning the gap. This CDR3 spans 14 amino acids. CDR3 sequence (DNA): TGTGCCAGCAGCTATTACAGGGTTCTAGGGGAGCAGTACTTC. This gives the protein CASSYYRVLGEQYF.

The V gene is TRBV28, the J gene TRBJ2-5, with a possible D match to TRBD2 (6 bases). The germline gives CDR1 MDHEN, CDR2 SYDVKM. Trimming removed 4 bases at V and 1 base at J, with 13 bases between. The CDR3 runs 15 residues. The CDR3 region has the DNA TGTGCCAGCAGTTCAAGGGACTCCTCCCAAGAGACCCAGTACTTC. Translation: CASSSRDSSQETQYF.

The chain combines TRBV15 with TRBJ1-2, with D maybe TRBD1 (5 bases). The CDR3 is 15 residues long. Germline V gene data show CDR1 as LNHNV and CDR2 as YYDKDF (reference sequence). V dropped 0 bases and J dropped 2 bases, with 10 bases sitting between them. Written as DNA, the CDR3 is TGTGCCACCAGCAGAGATAGACAGACCAACTATGGCTACACCTTC. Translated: CATSRDRQTNYGYTF.

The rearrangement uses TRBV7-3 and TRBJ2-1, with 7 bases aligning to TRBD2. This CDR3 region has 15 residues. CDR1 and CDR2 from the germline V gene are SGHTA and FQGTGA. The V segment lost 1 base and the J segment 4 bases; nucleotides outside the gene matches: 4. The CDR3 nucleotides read TGTGCCAGCAGCTTAATTGCGGGGGAATACAATGAGCAGTTCTTC. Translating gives CASSLIAGEYNEQFF. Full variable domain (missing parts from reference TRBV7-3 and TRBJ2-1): GAGVSQTPSNKVTEKGKYVELRCDPISGHTALYWYRQSLGQGPEFLIYFQGTGAADDSGLPNDRFFAVRPEGSVSTLKIQRTERGDSAVYLCASSLIAGEYNEQFFGPGTRLTVL.